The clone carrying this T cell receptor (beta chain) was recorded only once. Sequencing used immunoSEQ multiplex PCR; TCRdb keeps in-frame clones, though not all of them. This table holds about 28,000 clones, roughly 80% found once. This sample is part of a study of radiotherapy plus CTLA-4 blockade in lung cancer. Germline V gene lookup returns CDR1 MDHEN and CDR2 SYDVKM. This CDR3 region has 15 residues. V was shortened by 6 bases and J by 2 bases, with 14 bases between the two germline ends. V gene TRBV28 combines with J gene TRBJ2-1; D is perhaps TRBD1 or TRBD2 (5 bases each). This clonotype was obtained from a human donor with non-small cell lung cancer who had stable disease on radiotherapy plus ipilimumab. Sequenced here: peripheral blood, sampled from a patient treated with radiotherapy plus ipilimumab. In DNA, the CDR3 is TGTGCCAGCAGCTTTCCGGGACCCGCCTACAATGAGCAGTTCTTC. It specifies CASSFPGPAYNEQFF. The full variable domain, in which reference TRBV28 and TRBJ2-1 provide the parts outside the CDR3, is DVKVTQSSRYLVKRTGEKVFLECVQDMDHENMFWYRQDPGLGLRLIYFSYDVKMKEKGDIPEGYSVSREKKERFSLILESASTNQTSMYLCASSFPGPAYNEQFFGPGTRLTVL.